This T cell receptor (beta chain) came from a study of blood T cells in healthy people across ages (dated by TCRdb to about 2015). Regarding the research as a whole: In model experiments, roughly one uniquely barcoded TCR beta cDNA molecule per two T cells was captured by template switching. Donors of different ages were randomly distributed across sequencing lanes to avoid experimental bias. Four age groups were formed from the donors: young (average approximately 15 years), middle-aged (approximately 42), aged (around 62) and long-lived (about 80). For two donors (one aged 18 to 30 and one aged 80 or older), the study analyzed two additional independent replicas of 1 million unique cDNA reads from the same blood draw. To track age-related changes in TCR beta repertoire diversity, the study relied on deep sequencing normalized with unique cDNA molecular identifiers.

The CDR3 spans 13 residues, from the cysteine through the phenylalanine. Only the CDR3 portion is preserved as DNA: 39 bases, with reading frame beginning at the first base. At the junction V is shortened by 11 bases and J by 5 bases, with 19 bases in between. Based on the germline V gene, the CDR1 and CDR2 sequences are MDHEN and SYDVKM. This clonotype has just a few counts. Its antigen target is currently unknown. No per-base quality is available; no much larger clone lies one base away. What the work shows at the level of the full study, not this receptor alone: The CMV infection status of donors was not known, potentially confounding age-related changes in expanded clonotypes. As age increased, observed TCR beta diversity per million T cells dropped in a roughly linear way, and a significant reduction was already evident by age around 41. Estimates of total diversity based on one million sequenced T cells were considered lower bounds and underestimates. The long-lived group showed more naive CD4+ T cells, fewer expanded clones and increased TCR diversity than the aged group, suggesting age selection. Conclusive comparison of naive and antigen-experienced compartments was prevented by the profiling of bulk unsorted PBMCs. There was a strong correlation between observed TCR beta diversity and the percentage of naive T cells measured by flow cytometry.

The donors were under 40 Caucasian individuals from Russia, aged roughly 6 to 90 years, who were systemically healthy. Approximately 10 milliliters of peripheral blood were collected from each donor into EDTA-treated Vacutainer tubes. PBMCs were isolated by Ficoll-Paque density-gradient centrifugation, with at least 6 million obtained per sample. Trizol reagent was used to extract total RNA from the PBMCs, yielding at least 6 micrograms per sample. Naive CD45RAhigh/CD27high T cell percentages were measured by flow cytometry on a PBMC aliquot from every donor. The library was built by means of 5' RACE. Sequencing was carried out with an Illumina HiSeq 2500. A second PCR of roughly 7 to 11 cycles was performed with a sample-barcoded 5' primer and a J-beta primer mix. A unique molecular identifier was introduced onto each TCR beta cDNA molecule by a template-switch 5' adaptor carrying 12 random nucleotides. Each sample yielded at least 3 million CDR3-containing paired-end reads. The Mint cDNA synthesis kit, primed by a TRBC-specific oligonucleotide, was used to synthesize first-strand cDNA from all RNA. After uracil-DNA glycosylase treatment, a first 18-cycle PCR used universal primers M1SS and BC2_uni_R on all cDNA. In the original analysis: For normalization, 1 million high-quality reads were randomly selected from each sample, with every read carrying a distinct molecular identifier. Instead of being binned into consensus sequences, reads that shared molecular identifiers were thrown out. MiTCR, with a Q25 quality threshold and the strictest error-elimination algorithm, was used for CDR3 identification, clonotype clustering and error correction. A nonparametric unseen species model with Euler transformation was used to estimate lower-bound total TCR beta diversity. TCRdb trimmed public reads at Q25 via fastp, called clones via MiXCR and kept in-frame beta chains. Records with the same CDR3 protein are collapsed into one entry carrying the most frequent genes and DNA. In this record, the V and J calls reflect TCRdb's handling and not the investigators' own analysis. This sample is represented by around 1.5 million distinct CDR3 sequences; roughly 64% of them were singletons. Under 8.5% of the sample goes to the ten largest clones.

The rearranged chain carries TRBV28 and TRBJ2-7; the D segment is perhaps TRBD1 or TRBD2, each sharing 5 matched bases. The TCR was taken from a man between 18 and 35 years old in good health. The sequencing sample was made of blood. This receptor carries the CDR3 CAAKEAGLHEQYF. The DNA sequence is TGTGCCGCCAAGGAGGCAGGGCTCCACGAGCAGTACTTC.